This T cell receptor beta chain is from a study of cytomegalovirus exposure and HLA in healthy donors. Whole-study results and caveats: It was assumed in the presence/absence analyses that sequencing depth was roughly uniform across donors.

The V end lost 1 base, the J end lost 2 bases, and 15 bases lay between the germline ends. The CDR3 contains 16 residues. Per the germline V gene, CDR1 is SGDLS and CDR2 is YYNGEE. About this clone itself: Its target is not known.

The primer mix had 60 Vbeta and 13 Jbeta primers. Profiled with immunoSEQ multiplex PCR; TCRdb holds only in-frame clones, not every one. Recorded for this sample: approximately 70,000 clones. The genes are TRBV9 and TRBJ2-5, with unresolved D. The sequencing input was PBMCs. The receptor's source is a middle-aged woman in good health and CMV-seropositive. Written as DNA, the CDR3 is TGTGCCAGCAGCGTAATCCCCCAAATCACTCAAGAGACCCAGTACTTC. Translating it yields CASSVIPQITQETQYF.